This passage covers 9 T cell receptor beta chains from one sample sequenced in a study of T cell responses to AZD1222 COVID-19 vaccine. Generated by immunoSEQ multiplex PCR, the TCRdb table keeps only in-frame clones and is missing some. The sample shows 95,000 to 110,000 clones, 93% of them seen only once. Sequenced here: peripheral blood, sampled on day 0 of AZD1222 vaccination. Source of these receptors: an adult in good health.

The chain uses TRBV10-1 and TRBJ1-1; D is perhaps TRBD1 (5 bases). Per germline, CDR1 WNHNN and CDR2 SYGVQD (reference sequence). The CDR3 has 14 residues. V lost 3 bases to trimming and J lost 8 bases, with 16 bases between them. The DNA for the CDR3 is TGCGCCAGCAGTGACCTCCGGGACGGCCAAGAAGCTTTCTTT. This gives the protein CASSDLRDGQEAFF.

The V and J genes are TRBV28 and TRBJ2-7; 9 nucleotides agree with TRBD2. The CDR3 sequence is 16 residues long. V was pared by 5 bases and J by 1 base, with 9 bases of the junction left unmatched. Germline CDR1 reads MDHEN; CDR2 reads SYDVKM. CDR3 in DNA: TGTGCCAGCAGTGACCTCGGACTAGCGCCTTCCTACGAGCAGTACTTC. This translates into CASSDLGLAPSYEQYF.

The V and J genes are TRBV3-1 (or the pseudogene TRBV3-2) and TRBJ2-7; TRBD2 might be the D (7 bases). The CDR3 runs 16 residues. V lost 4 bases and J 0 bases, leaving 16 bases between the germline ends. Germline assignment: CDR1 LGHDT and CDR2 YNNKEL (reference sequence). The CDR3 region is CASSPWGRGSSYEQYF. DNA of the CDR3: TGTGCCAGCAGCCCCTGGGGGCGGGGGAGCTCCTACGAGCAGTACTTC.

The V gene is TRBV3-1 (or the pseudogene TRBV3-2), the J gene TRBJ2-1; D remains unclear. CDR3 length: 17 residues. Germline CDR1 and CDR2: LGHDT and YNNKEL (reference sequence). The V end was cut by 0 bases, the J end by 5 bases, with 17 bases between. The CDR3 coding sequence is TGTGCCAGCAGCCAAGAACTGGGGTCAGCTGCCGACAATGAGCAGTTCTTC. This translates into CASSQELGSAADNEQFF.

This chain links TRBV4-1 with TRBJ2-7, with D perhaps matching TRBD1 (6 bases). There are 17 residues in the CDR3. Trimming left V 6 bases short and J 0 bases short, with 21 bases between. Germline V CDR1 and CDR2: MGHRA, YSYEKL. DNA of the CDR3: TGCGCCAGCAGTCCATCTTCCATGCAGGGGACCTCCTACGAGCAGTACTTC. Residues: CASSPSSMQGTSYEQYF.

The rearrangement links TRBV3-1 (or the pseudogene TRBV3-2) to TRBJ1-2; TRBD1 matches at 11 bases. The CDR3 sequence is 16 residues long. The V and J ends lost 3 bases and 5 bases, in that order; junction bases with no gene match: 8. The germline V gene has CDR1 LGHDT and CDR2 YNNKEL (reference sequence). The CDR3 is CASSQADRGRGYGYTF. CDR3 coding DNA: TGTGCCAGCAGCCAGGCGGACAGGGGGCGTGGATATGGCTACACCTTC.

In DNA, the CDR3 is TGCGCCAGCAGCCAAGTACTAGTCGAATCCTACGAGCAGTACTTC. Protein sequence: CASSQVLVESYEQYF. The chain joins TRBV4-1 to TRBJ2-7; the D gene is possibly TRBD2 (5 bases). Germline CDR1 MGHRA, CDR2 YSYEKL. V lost 1 base and J lost 1, with 11 bases in between. CDR3 length: 15 residues.

Only one count was recorded for this clone. The chain has TRBV30 and TRBJ2-7; weak D call: TRBD2 (6 bases). The V end lost 8 bases, the J end lost 7 bases, and 21 bases lay between the germline ends. Germline CDR1 and CDR2: GTSNPN and SVGIG (reference sequence). The CDR3 is 13 residues long. CDR3 sequence reads: CAGGSGRVREQYF. DNA for the CDR3: TGTGCCGGGGGGTCGGGGCGAGTGAGGGAGCAGTACTTC.

The chain has TRBV7-9 and TRBJ2-6, with TRBD1 identical over 9 bases. The CDR3 consists of 16 residues. CDR1 SEHNR and CDR2 FQNEAQ come from the germline V gene (reference sequence). With V trimmed by 2 bases and J by 2 bases, 1 base remained unmatched. The CDR3: CASSLTGGAGANVLTF. The CDR3 DNA is TGTGCCAGCAGCTTAACAGGGGGCGCTGGGGCCAACGTCCTGACTTTC.